The present T cell receptor (beta chain) was sequenced within a study of OX40 agonist ivuxolimab in advanced cancers. Study as a whole: Prior anti-PD-1, anti-PD-L1 or anti-CTLA-4 therapy did not bar entry, and 40% to 45% had some.

TCRdb keeps only in-frame clones here, not all; method: immunoSEQ multiplex PCR. The sample includes roughly 90,000 clones, about 90% of them seen just once. With 8 bases removed from V and 8 bases from J, the gap between germline ends came to 15 bases. Germline V gene sequence: CDR1 MNHEY, CDR2 SMNVEV (reference sequence). This CDR3 spans 12 amino acids. The chain is built from TRBV27 and TRBJ1-1; weak D call: TRBD1 (5 bases). The sequencing used CD4+ or CD8+ T cells sorted from blood, collected in a trial of the OX40 agonist ivuxolimab. The source of this sequence is an adult with an advanced solid tumor such as melanoma, head and neck, liver or kidney cancer. CDR3 in amino acids: CASRGRTREAFF. DNA for the CDR3: TGTGCCAGCCGGGGACGGACGCGGGAAGCTTTCTTT.